This T cell receptor beta chain was recovered during a study of shared clonotypes between healthy human individuals. The study, taken as a whole, reports: Even with large depth, rarefaction showed that sorted-subset sequencing was incomplete.

All of the donors resided in Nashville, Tennessee, and each was a Caucasian adult. Germline V lookup: CDR1 SEHNR, CDR2 FQNEAQ (reference sequence). Trimming removed 5 bases from V and 0 bases from J; junction bases left unmatched: 4. CDR3 size: 17 residues. Here immunoSEQ multiplex PCR was the method, and the copy in TCRdb shows in-frame clones only, minus some. The sample holds approximately 530,000 clones, roughly 95% seen once. This clone was recorded once. Its antigen is as yet unknown. The TCR was taken from a woman under 40 in good health. The chain is built from TRBV7-9 and TRBJ2-1; 13 positions agree with TRBD2. Sequencing was performed on naive CD4+ T cells sorted from blood. The sample's subset: CD45RA+ positively selected. The CDR3: CASSRTSGRDSYNEQFF. The CDR3 DNA follows: TGTGCCAGCAGCAGGACTAGCGGGAGAGACTCCTACAATGAGCAGTTCTTC.